These 2 T cell receptor beta chains came from one sample sequenced in a study of T and B cells in COVID-19 patients. BIOMED2 TRB-A/B primer pools were used in multiplex TRB PCR. TCRdb re-derived calls from the multiplex PCR reads in MiXCR, one entry per CDR3 protein. The sample yields approximately 3,000 distinct CDR3 sequences, roughly 22% seen once. Each TRB amplification used 250-500 ng of genomic DNA from blood. Sample: blood. The receptors stem from a human donor with active COVID-19.

This clonotype is labeled medium-sized. The chain has TRBV27 and TRBJ1-5; possible D gene TRBD1, 6 bases. The germline V gene has CDR1 MNHEY and CDR2 SMNVEV (reference sequence). V lost 3 bases and J 6 bases, leaving 18 bases between the germline ends. This CDR3 has 16 amino acids. CDR3 residues: CASSLIAGDGGQPQHF. In DNA, the CDR3 is TGTGCCAGCAGTTTGATCGCAGGGGATGGGGGTCAGCCCCAGCATTTT.

V is TRBV20-1 and J is TRBJ2-1, with TRBD2 matching over 10 bases. The CDR3 contains 15 residues. CDR1 and CDR2 (germline): DFQATT, SNEGSKA (reference sequence). V gave up 3 bases and J gave up 5 bases; unmatched junction bases: 7. The DNA of the CDR3 is TGCAGTGCTAGGGACCAACTAGCGGGGCACAATGAGCAGTTCTTC. Its translation is CSARDQLAGHNEQFF.